The sample holds a few counts of the clone carrying this T cell receptor (beta chain). Antigen unknown. Treatment described: approximately 11-day PBMC culture with coronavirus spike peptide pools or control peptides (ViraFEST assay). Prior to the COVID-19 pandemic (2011-2018), the unexposed donor's CD4+ T cells were collected. First, ViraFEST expanded antigen-specific T cells with peptide pools, and next it sequenced the TCRs. Negative selection recovered the CD4+ T cells once they had spent approximately nine days in culture. The data were obtained in a study of vaccination and CD4 T cells after COVID-19. Study summary: The authors exposed cells to overlapping spike peptides derived from SARS-CoV-2, HCoV-NL63, HCoV-OC43 and HCoV-229E.

Germline V gene lookup returns CDR1 LNHDA and CDR2 SQIVND (reference sequence). V was clipped by 7 bases and J by 8 bases, with 12 bases between them. CDR3 length: 13 amino acids. Sequencing of DNA taken from cultured CD4+ T cells relied on the Oncomine TCR Beta short-read assay. Investigators isolated genomic DNA from cultured CD4+ T cells. TCRdb recomputed calls from the PCR reads with MiXCR, one row per CDR3 protein. This table holds some 8,000 distinct CDR3 sequences, roughly 30% found once. This rearrangement joins TRBV19 to TRBJ1-6, with TRBD1 as a possible D gene (6 bases). The TCR sequence derives from a human donor in good health. Source material: CD4+ T cells from blood, cultured in vitro. The CDR3 loop is CASTRGLDSPLHF. DNA for the CDR3: TGTGCCAGTACCAGGGGTTTGGATTCACCCCTCCACTTT. Full variable domain (rest looked up from reference TRBV19 and TRBJ1-6): DGGITQSPKYLFRKEGQNVTLSCEQNLNHDAMYWYRQDPGQGLRLIYYSQIVNDFQKGDIAEGYSVSREKKESFPLTVTSAQKNPTAFYLCASTRGLDSPLHFGNGTRLTVT.